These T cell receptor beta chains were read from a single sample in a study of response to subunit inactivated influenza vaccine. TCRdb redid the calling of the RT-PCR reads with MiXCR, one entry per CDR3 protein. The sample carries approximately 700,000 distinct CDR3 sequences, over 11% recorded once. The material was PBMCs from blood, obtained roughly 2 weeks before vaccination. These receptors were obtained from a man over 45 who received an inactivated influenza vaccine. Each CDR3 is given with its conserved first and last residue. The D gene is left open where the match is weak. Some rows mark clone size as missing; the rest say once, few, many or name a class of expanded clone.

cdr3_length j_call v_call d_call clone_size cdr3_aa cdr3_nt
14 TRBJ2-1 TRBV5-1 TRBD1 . CASSGTGGRNEQFF TGCGCCAGCAGCGGGACAGGGGGCCGAAATGAGCAGTTCTTC
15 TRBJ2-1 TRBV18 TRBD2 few CASSPLLLADNEQFF TGTGCCAGCTCACCACTTCTTCTAGCGGACAATGAGCAGTTCTTC
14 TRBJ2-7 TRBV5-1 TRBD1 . CASNTGTGSYEQYF TGCGCCAGCAACACCGGGACAGGCTCCTACGAGCAGTACTTC
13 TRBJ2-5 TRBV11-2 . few CASSFRRKETQYF TGTGCCAGCAGCTTTCGGAGAAAAGAGACCCAGTACTTC
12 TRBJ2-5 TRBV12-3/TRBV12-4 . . CASSFVRETQYF TGTGCCAGCAGTTTTGTCAGGGAGACCCAGTACTTC
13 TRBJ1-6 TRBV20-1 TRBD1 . CSATQTGDSPLHF TGCAGTGCCACCCAAACAGGGGATTCACCCCTCCACTTT
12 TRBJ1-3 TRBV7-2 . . CASSFMLGTIYF TGTGCCAGCAGCTTTATGCTGGGCACCATATATTTT
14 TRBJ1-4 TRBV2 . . CASSKGRTNEKLFF TGTGCCAGCAGTAAGGGGAGAACTAATGAAAAACTGTTTTTT
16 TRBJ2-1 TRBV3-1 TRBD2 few CASSRTLRTSGDEQFF TGTGCCAGCAGCCGAACGCTTCGGACTAGCGGGGATGAGCAGTTCTTC
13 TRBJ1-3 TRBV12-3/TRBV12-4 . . CASTLDTANTIYF TGTGCCAGCACCTTGGACACCGCAAACACCATATATTTT
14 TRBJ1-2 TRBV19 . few CASSIPHPNYGYTF TGTGCCAGTAGTATTCCCCATCCTAACTATGGCTACACCTTC
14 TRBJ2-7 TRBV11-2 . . CASSLSNLGREQYF TGTGCCAGCAGCTTATCAAACCTCGGTCGAGAGCAGTACTTC
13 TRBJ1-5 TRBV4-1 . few CASSLTHGRPQHF TGCGCCAGCAGCCTGACCCATGGGCGGCCCCAGCATTTT
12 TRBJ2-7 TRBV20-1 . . CSATRDLYEQYF TGCAGTGCCACCCGGGACCTTTACGAGCAGTACTTC
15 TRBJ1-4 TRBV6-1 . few CASSVGSLSGEKLFF TGTGCCAGCAGTGTCGGGTCGCTGAGCGGTGAAAAACTGTTTTTT
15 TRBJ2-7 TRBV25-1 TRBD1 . CASSPQGDPSYEQYF TGTGCCAGCAGCCCCCAGGGGGACCCTTCCTACGAGCAGTACTTC
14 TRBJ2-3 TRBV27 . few CASSLGTQAYTQYF TGTGCCAGCAGTCTCGGGACCCAGGCCTATACGCAGTATTTT
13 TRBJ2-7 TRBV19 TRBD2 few CASSGGYSYEQYF TGTGCCAGTAGCGGGGGGTACTCCTACGAGCAGTACTTC
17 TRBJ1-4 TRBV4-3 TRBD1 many CASSQSSGQGPNEKLFF TGCGCCAGCAGCCAATCCTCAGGACAGGGCCCTAATGAAAAACTGTTTTTT
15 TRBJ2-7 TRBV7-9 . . CASSPGVGPLYEQYF TGTGCCAGCAGCCCTGGGGTGGGCCCTCTCTACGAGCAGTACTTC
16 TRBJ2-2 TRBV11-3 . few CASSLGMGGDTGELFF TGTGCCAGCAGCCTCGGGATGGGGGGCGACACCGGGGAGCTGTTTTTT
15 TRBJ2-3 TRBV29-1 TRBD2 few CSIGLDRLHTDTQYF TGCAGCATCGGACTAGATCGACTACACACAGATACGCAGTATTTT
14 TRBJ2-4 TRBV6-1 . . CASRPSARENIQYF TGTGCCAGCAGACCTAGTGCAAGGGAAAACATTCAGTACTTC
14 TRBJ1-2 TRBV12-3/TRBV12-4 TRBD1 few CASSQQTGSFGYTF TGTGCCAGCAGTCAGCAGACAGGGTCTTTCGGCTACACCTTC
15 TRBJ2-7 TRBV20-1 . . CSAILNAGLGHEQYF TGCAGTGCTATCCTTAACGCGGGGTTGGGACACGAGCAGTACTTC
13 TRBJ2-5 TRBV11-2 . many CASSLDRVKTQYF TGTGCCAGCAGCTTAGACAGGGTAAAGACCCAGTACTTC
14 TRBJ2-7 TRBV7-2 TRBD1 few CASSSLTGGHEQYF TGTGCCAGCAGCTCTCTGACAGGGGGCCACGAGCAGTACTTC
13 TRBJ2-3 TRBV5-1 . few CASKVGTTDTQYF TGCGCCAGCAAAGTGGGCACCACAGATACGCAGTATTTT
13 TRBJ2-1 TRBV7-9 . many CAFQSRGYNEQFF TGTGCCTTCCAGAGCAGAGGATACAATGAGCAGTTCTTC
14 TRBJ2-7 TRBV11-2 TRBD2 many CASSFGGGAFEQYF TGTGCCAGCAGCTTTGGCGGGGGGGCGTTCGAGCAGTACTTC
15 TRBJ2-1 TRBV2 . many CASSEVVYNYNEQFF TGTGCCAGCAGTGAAGTTGTATATAACTACAATGAGCAGTTCTTC
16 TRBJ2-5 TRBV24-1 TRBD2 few CATSDSSGRAWETQYF TGTGCCACCAGTGATTCGAGCGGGAGGGCCTGGGAGACCCAGTACTTC
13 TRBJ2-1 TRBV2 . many CASSSAGVNEQFF TGTGCCAGCAGTTCGGCAGGGGTTAATGAGCAGTTCTTC
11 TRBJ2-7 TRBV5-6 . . CASSWGREQYF TGTGCCAGCAGCTGGGGGCGCGAGCAGTACTTC
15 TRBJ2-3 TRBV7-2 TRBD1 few CASRSGQGARGTQYF TGTGCCAGCAGATCTGGACAGGGGGCGAGGGGTACGCAGTATTTT
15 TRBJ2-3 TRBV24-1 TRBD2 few CATSDLTSGGDTQYF TGTGCCACCAGTGATTTGACTAGCGGGGGAGATACGCAGTATTTT
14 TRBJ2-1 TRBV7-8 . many CASSLRRDYNEQFF TGTGCCAGCAGCTTACGCAGGGACTACAATGAGCAGTTCTTC
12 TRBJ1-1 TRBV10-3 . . CAIREILTEAFF TGTGCCATCAGGGAAATTCTCACTGAAGCTTTCTTT
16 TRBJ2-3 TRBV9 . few CASSVAGTVRTDTQYF TGTGCCAGCAGCGTAGCGGGGACCGTCCGCACAGATACGCAGTATTTT
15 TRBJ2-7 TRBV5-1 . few CASSYNQRAPYEQYF TGCGCCAGCAGCTACAATCAGAGGGCCCCCTACGAGCAGTACTTC
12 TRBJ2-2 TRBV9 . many CASSHGAGELFF TGTGCCAGCAGCCATGGGGCCGGGGAGCTGTTTTTT